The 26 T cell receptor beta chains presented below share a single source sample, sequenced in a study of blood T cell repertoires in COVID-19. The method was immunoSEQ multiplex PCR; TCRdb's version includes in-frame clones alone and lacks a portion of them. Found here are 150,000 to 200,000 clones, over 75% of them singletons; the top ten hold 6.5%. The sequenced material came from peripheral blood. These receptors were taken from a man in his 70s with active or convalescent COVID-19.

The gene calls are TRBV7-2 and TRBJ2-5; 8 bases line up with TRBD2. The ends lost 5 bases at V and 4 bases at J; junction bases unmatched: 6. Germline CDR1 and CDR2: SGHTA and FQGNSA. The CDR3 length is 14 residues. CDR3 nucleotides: TGTGCCAGCAGCCCCGGACTAGCTCGAGAGACCCAGTACTTC. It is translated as CASSPGLARETQYF.

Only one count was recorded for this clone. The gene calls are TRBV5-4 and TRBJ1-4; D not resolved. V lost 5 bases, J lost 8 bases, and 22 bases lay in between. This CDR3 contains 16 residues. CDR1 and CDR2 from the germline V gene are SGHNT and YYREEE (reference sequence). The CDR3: CASRPDLDTANEKLFF. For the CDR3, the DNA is TGTGCCAGCAGGCCAGATTTAGACACCGCGAACGAAAAACTGTTTTTT.

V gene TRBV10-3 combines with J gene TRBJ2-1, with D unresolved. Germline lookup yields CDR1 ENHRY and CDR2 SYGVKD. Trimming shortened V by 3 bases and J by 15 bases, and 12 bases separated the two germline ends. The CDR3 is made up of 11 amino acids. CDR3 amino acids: CAISDLLVLFF. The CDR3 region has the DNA TGTGCCATCAGTGATCTGCTGGTACTGTTCTTC.

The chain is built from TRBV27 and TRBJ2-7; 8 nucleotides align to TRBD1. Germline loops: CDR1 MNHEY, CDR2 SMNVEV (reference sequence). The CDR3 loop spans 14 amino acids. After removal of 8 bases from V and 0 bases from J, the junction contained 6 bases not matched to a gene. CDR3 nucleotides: TGTGCCAGCGGGGCAGGGGGCCGCTCCTACGAGCAGTACTTC. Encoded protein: CASGAGGRSYEQYF.

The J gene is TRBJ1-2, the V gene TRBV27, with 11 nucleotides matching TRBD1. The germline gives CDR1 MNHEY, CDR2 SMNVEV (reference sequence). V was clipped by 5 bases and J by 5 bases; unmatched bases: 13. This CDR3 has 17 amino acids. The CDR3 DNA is TGTGCCAGCAGTATTTTCGCCCGGACAGGGGGCCCATATGGCTACACCTTC. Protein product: CASSIFARTGGPYGYTF.

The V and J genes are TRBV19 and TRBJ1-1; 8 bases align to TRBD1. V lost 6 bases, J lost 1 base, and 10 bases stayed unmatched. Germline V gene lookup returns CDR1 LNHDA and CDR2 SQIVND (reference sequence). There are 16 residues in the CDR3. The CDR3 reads CASSTLPGGRNTEAFF. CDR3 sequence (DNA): TGTGCCAGTAGCACCCTCCCAGGGGGCAGGAACACTGAAGCTTTCTTT.

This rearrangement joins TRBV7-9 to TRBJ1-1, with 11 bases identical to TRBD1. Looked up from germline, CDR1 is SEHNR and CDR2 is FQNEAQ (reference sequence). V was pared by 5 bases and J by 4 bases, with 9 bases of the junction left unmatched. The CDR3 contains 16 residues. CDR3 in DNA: TGTGCCAGCAGCCCTCGGACAGGGGGCAAGACCACTGAAGCTTTCTTT. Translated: CASSPRTGGKTTEAFF.

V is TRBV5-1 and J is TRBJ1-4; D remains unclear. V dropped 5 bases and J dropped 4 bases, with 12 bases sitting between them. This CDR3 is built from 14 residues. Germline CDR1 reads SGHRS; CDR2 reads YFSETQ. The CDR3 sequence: CASRPGGGNEKLFF. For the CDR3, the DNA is TGCGCCAGCAGGCCTGGAGGTGGTAATGAAAAACTGTTTTTT.

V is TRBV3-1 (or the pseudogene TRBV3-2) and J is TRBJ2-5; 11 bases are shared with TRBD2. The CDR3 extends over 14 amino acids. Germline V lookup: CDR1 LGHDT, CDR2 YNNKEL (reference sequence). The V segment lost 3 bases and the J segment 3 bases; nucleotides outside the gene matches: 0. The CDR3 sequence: CASSQGLAEETQYF. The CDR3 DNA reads TGTGCCAGCAGCCAGGGACTAGCGGAAGAGACCCAGTACTTC.

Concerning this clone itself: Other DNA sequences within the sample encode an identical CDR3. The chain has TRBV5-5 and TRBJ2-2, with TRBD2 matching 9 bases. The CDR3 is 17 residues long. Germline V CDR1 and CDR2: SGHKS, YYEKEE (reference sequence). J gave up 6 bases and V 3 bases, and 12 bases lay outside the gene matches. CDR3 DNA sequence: TGTGCCAGCAGCTGGATCCCACGCGGGGGGGCGTCCGGGGAGCTGTTTTTT. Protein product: CASSWIPRGGASGELFF.

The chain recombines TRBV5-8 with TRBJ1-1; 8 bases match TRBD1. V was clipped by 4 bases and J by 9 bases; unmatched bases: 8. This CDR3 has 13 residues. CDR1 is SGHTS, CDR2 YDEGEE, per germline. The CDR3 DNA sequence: TGTGCCAGCAGCGGTGGGACAGGCTTTCAAGCTTTCTTT. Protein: CASSGGTGFQAFF.

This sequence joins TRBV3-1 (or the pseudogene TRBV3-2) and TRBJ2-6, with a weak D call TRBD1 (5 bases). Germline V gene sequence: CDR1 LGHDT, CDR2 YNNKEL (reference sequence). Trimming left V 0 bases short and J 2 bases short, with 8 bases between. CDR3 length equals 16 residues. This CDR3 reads CASSQDQGTGANVLTF. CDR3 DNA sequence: TGTGCCAGCAGCCAAGATCAGGGAACTGGGGCCAACGTCCTGACTTTC.

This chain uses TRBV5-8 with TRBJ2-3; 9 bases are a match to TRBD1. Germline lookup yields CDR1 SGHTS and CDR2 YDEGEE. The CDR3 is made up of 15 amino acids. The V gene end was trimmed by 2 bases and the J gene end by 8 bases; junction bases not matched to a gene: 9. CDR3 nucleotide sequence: TGTGCCAGCAGCTTTCCTACAGGGGGCCAAGGTACGCAGTATTTT. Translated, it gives CASSFPTGGQGTQYF.

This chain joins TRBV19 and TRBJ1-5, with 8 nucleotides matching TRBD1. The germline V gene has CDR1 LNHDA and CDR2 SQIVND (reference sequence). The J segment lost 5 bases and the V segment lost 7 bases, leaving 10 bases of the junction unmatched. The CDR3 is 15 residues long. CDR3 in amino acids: CASINGQGAYQPQHF. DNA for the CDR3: TGTGCCAGTATCAACGGACAGGGTGCGTATCAGCCCCAGCATTTT.

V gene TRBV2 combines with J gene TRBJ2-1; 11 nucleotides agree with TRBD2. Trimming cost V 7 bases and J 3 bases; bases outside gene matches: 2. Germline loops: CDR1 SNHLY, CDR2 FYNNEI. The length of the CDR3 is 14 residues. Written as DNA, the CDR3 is TGTGCCAGCACGGGGACTAGCGGCTACAATGAGCAGTTCTTC. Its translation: CASTGTSGYNEQFF.

The CDR3 DNA follows: TGTGCCATCCGCGCCAAGAGGAATACGCAGTATTTT. Protein sequence: CAIRAKRNTQYF. The rearrangement uses TRBV3-1 (or the pseudogene TRBV3-2) and TRBJ2-3; D is unresolved. There are 12 residues in the CDR3. V lost 10 bases, J lost 7 bases, and 15 bases lay in between. In germline, CDR1 is LGHDT, CDR2 YNNKEL (reference sequence).

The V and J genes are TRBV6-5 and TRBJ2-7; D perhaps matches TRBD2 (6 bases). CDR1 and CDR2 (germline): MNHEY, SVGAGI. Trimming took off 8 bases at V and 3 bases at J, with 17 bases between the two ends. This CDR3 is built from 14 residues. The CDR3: CASRPGTWYYEQYF. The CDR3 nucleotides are TGTGCCAGCCGTCCCGGGACTTGGTACTACGAGCAGTACTTC.

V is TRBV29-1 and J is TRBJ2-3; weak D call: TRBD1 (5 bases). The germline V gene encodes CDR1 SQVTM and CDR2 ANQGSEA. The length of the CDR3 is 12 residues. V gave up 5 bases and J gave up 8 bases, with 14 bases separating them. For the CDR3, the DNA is TGCAGCGTTAGCAGGGAATCGGGTACGCAGTATTTT. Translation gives CSVSRESGTQYF.

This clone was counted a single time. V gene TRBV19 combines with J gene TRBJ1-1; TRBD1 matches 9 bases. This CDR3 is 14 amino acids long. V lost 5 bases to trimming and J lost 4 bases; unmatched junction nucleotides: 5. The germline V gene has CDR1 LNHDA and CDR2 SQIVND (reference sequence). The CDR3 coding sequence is TGTGCCAGTAGTGCACAGACAGGGGGCACTGAAGCTTTCTTT. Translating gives CASSAQTGGTEAFF.

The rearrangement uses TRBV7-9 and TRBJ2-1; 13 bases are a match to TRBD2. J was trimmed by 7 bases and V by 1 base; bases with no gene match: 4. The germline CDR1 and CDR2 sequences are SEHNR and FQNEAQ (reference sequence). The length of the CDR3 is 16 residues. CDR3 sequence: CASSLVTTSGRNEQFF. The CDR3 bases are TGTGCCAGCAGCTTAGTAACGACTAGCGGGAGGAATGAGCAGTTCTTC.

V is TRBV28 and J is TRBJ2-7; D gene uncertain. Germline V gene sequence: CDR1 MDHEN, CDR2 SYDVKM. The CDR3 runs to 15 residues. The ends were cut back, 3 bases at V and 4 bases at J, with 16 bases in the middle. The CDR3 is CASSFVHSSGYEQYF. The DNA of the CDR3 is TGTGCCAGCAGTTTTGTCCATAGCAGTGGGTACGAGCAGTACTTC.

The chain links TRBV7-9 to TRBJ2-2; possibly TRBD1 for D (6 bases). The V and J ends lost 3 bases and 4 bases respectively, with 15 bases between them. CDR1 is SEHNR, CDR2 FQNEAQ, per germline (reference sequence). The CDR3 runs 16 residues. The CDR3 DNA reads TGTGCCAGCAGCTTCAGGGGTTCAATAGGCACCGGGGAGCTGTTTTTT. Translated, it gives CASSFRGSIGTGELFF.

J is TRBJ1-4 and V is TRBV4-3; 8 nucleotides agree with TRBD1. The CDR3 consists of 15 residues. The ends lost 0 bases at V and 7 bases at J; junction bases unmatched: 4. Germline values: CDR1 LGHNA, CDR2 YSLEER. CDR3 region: CASSQEDREGEKLFF. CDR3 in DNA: TGCGCCAGCAGCCAAGAGGACAGGGAAGGTGAAAAACTGTTTTTT.

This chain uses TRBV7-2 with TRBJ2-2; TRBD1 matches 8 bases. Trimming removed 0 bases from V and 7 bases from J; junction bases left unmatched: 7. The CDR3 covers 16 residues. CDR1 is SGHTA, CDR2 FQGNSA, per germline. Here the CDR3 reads CASSLARQGAGGELFF. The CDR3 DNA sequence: TGTGCCAGCAGCTTAGCCCGGCAGGGGGCAGGCGGGGAGCTGTTTTTT.

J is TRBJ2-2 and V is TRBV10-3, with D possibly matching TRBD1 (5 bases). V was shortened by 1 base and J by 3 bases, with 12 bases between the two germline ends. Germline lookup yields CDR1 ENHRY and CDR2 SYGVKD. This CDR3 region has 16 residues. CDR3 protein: CAISEWWGSDTGELFF. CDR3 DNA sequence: TGTGCCATCAGTGAGTGGTGGGGCAGCGACACCGGGGAGCTGTTTTTT.

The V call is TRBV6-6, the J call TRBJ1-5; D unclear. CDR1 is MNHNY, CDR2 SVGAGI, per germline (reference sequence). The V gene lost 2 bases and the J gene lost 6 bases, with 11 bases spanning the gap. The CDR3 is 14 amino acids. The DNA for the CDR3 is TGTGCCAGCAGTTACGCGAGTGGTGGTCAGCCCCAGCATTTT. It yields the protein CASSYASGGQPQHF.